Shown below are 17 T cell receptor beta chains from a single sample sequenced in a study of metastatic and nonmetastatic thyroid tumors. TCRdb re-called the PCR reads through MiXCR. The sample includes 30,000 to 40,000 clones, roughly a sixth seen only once; the top ten take approximately 13%. All patients reached thyroid surgery having received no treatment beforehand. The specimen was blood. These receptors were obtained from a male donor with papillary thyroid cancer or a benign thyroid nodule (not recorded which). Some clones in this sample may be carry-over from other donors' samples.

Notes on this clone: A much larger clone differs from this one at a single base, so this may be a read error. The chain links TRBV18 to TRBJ2-3; unclear D gene. The CDR3 loop spans 13 amino acids. Germline V gives CDR1 KGHSH, CDR2 LQKENI. The CDR3 protein is CASPPPSSDTQYF. The CDR3 DNA reads as TGTGCCAGCCCACCACCTTCCTCAGATACGCAGTATTTT.

V and J are TRBV20-1 and TRBJ2-7, with 8 positions matching TRBD1. With V trimmed by 5 bases and J by 1 base, 10 bases remained unmatched. CDR1 DFQATT and CDR2 SNEGSKA come from the germline V gene (reference sequence). The CDR3 spans 15 residues. The CDR3 DNA is TGCAGTGCTTCAAAACCCGGGACAGGATCCTACGAGCAGTACTTC. Its protein product is CSASKPGTGSYEQYF.

In this sample, this clone turned up many times. Other DNA sequences of this sample code for an identical CDR3. The chain couples TRBV5-4 to TRBJ2-7; D is ambiguous. V shed 4 bases and J shed 6 bases, with 11 bases lying between them. The CDR3 runs 12 residues. CDR1 is SGHNT and CDR2 is YYREEE in the germline V gene (reference sequence). CDR3 coding DNA: TGTGCCAGCAGCGCCGGCCCTACCGAGCAGTACTTC. This codes for CASSAGPTEQYF.

This sequence joins TRBV2 and TRBJ2-1; 9 nucleotides match TRBD2. This CDR3 comprises 15 residues. The germline gives CDR1 SNHLY, CDR2 FYNNEI. Trimming at V came to 6 bases and at J to 9 bases, leaving 12 bases not matched to a gene. CDR3 sequence (DNA): TGTGCCAGCAGGGTGAGGACTAGCGTGAGTGGTGAGCAGTTCTTC. This encodes CASRVRTSVSGEQFF.

This clone came up many times. This chain connects TRBV5-1 to TRBJ2-1; D unresolved. CDR1 and CDR2 (germline): SGHRS, YFSETQ. V gave up 1 base and J gave up 0 bases, with 8 bases separating them. The CDR3 is made up of 15 amino acids. The CDR3 loop is CASSLNGPSYNEQFF. The DNA for the CDR3 is TGCGCCAGCAGCTTGAACGGGCCCTCCTACAATGAGCAGTTCTTC.

This clone was recorded many times. This chain connects TRBV7-8 to TRBJ1-5; 10 bases map to TRBD1. The CDR3 length is 18 residues. The J segment lost 1 base and the V segment lost 4 bases, leaving 10 bases of the junction unmatched. The germline V gene has CDR1 SGHVS and CDR2 FQNEAQ. For the CDR3, the DNA is TGTGCCAGCAGCTACCGGGACAGGGGAAGATTAAGCAATCAGCCCCAGCATTTT. It is translated as CASSYRDRGRLSNQPQHF. The full variable domain, in which reference TRBV7-8 and TRBJ1-5 provide the parts outside the CDR3, is GAGVSQSPRYKVAKRGQDVALRCDPISGHVSLFWYQQALGQGPEFLTYFQNEAQLDKSGLPSDRFFAERPEGSVSTLKIQRTQQEDSAVYLCASSYRDRGRLSNQPQHFGDGTRLSIL.

This chain connects TRBV6-2 or TRBV6-3 to TRBJ1-2; 7 bases match TRBD1. The CDR3 covers 14 residues. V shed 1 base and J 6 bases; nucleotides not matched to a gene: 5. Germline CDR1 and CDR2: MNHEY and SVGEGT. For the CDR3, the DNA is TGTGCCAGCAGTTACTTAAGGGACAGAGATGGCTACACCTTC. This sequence encodes CASSYLRDRDGYTF.

This clone was seen ten or more times. The CDR3 protein is CASSLHTSETQYF. DNA for the CDR3: TGTGCCAGCAGTTTACACACCAGTGAGACCCAGTACTTC. The chain uses TRBV6-1 and TRBJ2-5; unclear D gene. CDR3 length: 13 amino acids. CDR1 is MNHNS, CDR2 SASEGT, per germline. V gave up 5 bases and J gave up 5 bases, with 12 bases separating them.

This clone has ten or more counts. The chain carries TRBV10-3 and TRBJ1-1, with D tentatively TRBD1 (5 bases). Germline values: CDR1 ENHRY, CDR2 SYGVKD. This CDR3 region has 13 residues. Trimming took 3 bases from V and 4 from J, leaving 9 bases between them. The CDR3 region is CAISEEGATEAFF. CDR3 bases: TGTGCCATCAGTGAAGAAGGGGCCACTGAAGCTTTCTTT.

This clone came up a few times. The CDR3 is CASSETAGLSTDTQYF. CDR3 in DNA: TGCGCCAGCAGTGAGACGGCAGGCCTTAGCACAGATACGCAGTATTTT. The chain has TRBV10-1 and TRBJ2-3; D remains unclear. The germline V and J ends were trimmed by 2 bases and 0 bases, with 12 bases remaining between them. CDR1 is WNHNN, CDR2 SYGVQD, per germline (reference sequence). This CDR3 comprises 16 residues.

This sequence joins TRBV11-2 and TRBJ1-4; D possibly corresponds to TRBD1 (5 bases). The CDR3 loop spans 15 amino acids. CDR1 is SGHAT and CDR2 is FQNNGV in the germline V gene. Trimming shortened V by 0 bases and J by 6 bases, and 11 bases separated the two germline ends. The CDR3 nucleotides are TGTGCCAGCAGCTTAGAGGGATGGGGGGATGAAAAACTGTTTTTT. Amino acids: CASSLEGWGDEKLFF.

This clone appeared many times. The V gene is TRBV20-1, the J gene TRBJ2-1; TRBD2 agrees at 8 bases. The CDR3 totals 14 residues. Germline V gene data show CDR1 as DFQATT and CDR2 as SNEGSKA (reference sequence). After removal of 6 bases from V and 7 bases from J, the junction contained 11 bases not matched to a gene. DNA of the CDR3: TGCAGTGCCATAGCGGGGACGCTCGGGAATGAGCAGTTCTTC. It translates to CSAIAGTLGNEQFF.

Within the sample, this clone is medium-sized. The chain joins TRBV27 to TRBJ1-6; 7 bases agree with TRBD1. This CDR3 is built from 15 residues. The germline gives CDR1 MNHEY, CDR2 SMNVEV (reference sequence). The V segment lost 3 bases and the J segment 7 bases; nucleotides outside the gene matches: 6. This chain's CDR3 is CASSFMGQQNSPLHF. CDR3 DNA sequence: TGTGCCAGCAGTTTCATGGGACAGCAGAATTCACCCCTCCACTTT.

This clone was recorded a few times. V gene TRBV6-4 combines with J gene TRBJ2-7; the D is unclear. The length of the CDR3 is 12 residues. V dropped 10 bases and J dropped 2 bases, with 12 bases sitting between them. Germline V CDR1 and CDR2: MRHNA, SNTAGT. The CDR3: CAIIFSTYEQYF. The DNA for the CDR3 is TGTGCCATCATTTTCTCTACCTACGAGCAGTACTTC.

This CDR3 reads CASSVVQGTGELFF. The DNA of the CDR3 is TGTGCCAGCAGTGTAGTCCAGGGGACCGGGGAGCTGTTTTTT. The J gene is TRBJ2-2, the V gene TRBV2; tentative D call: TRBD1 (6 bases). V lost 4 bases, J lost 5 bases, and 11 bases lay in between. The germline CDR1 and CDR2 sequences are SNHLY and FYNNEI. The CDR3 runs to 14 residues.

This clone was picked up a small number of times. The gene calls are TRBV28 and TRBJ2-7; 9 bases map to TRBD2. This CDR3 has 14 amino acids. Germline CDR1 is MDHEN and CDR2 is SYDVKM. Trimming cost V 6 bases and J 2 bases; bases outside gene matches: 5. CDR3 bases: TGTGCCAGCAGATCTAGCGGGACAACCTACGAGCAGTACTTC. It specifies CASRSSGTTYEQYF.

Turning to this clone: One end of the junction varies from germline; a read error may be responsible. The chain couples TRBV12-3 or TRBV12-4 to TRBJ1-1; D gene ambiguous. CDR3 length: 13 amino acids. As DNA, the CDR3 is TGTGTCAGCAGTGCGACACTGAACACTGAAGCTTTCTTT. Translation gives CVSSATLNTEAFF.